A selection of T cell receptor beta chains follows, all from one sample in a study of lymphopenia after photon versus proton radiotherapy. Clones were read by immunoSEQ multiplex PCR, and TCRdb kept only the in-frame ones, dropping some. The sample holds approximately 40,000 clones, around 84% seen once. The sample was peripheral blood, taken from a patient treated with proton-based radiotherapy. Source of these receptors: a woman aged 70 to 79 with pancreatic cancer. Some clones in this sample may be carry-over from other donors' samples. The CDR3 runs from the conserved cysteine through the conserved F or W. Fields, in order: D gene, J gene, V gene, clone size, CDR3 protein, CDR3 DNA. A D gene is named only where the DNA matches it firmly. Rows may omit the clone size; those that give it use once, few, many or a size class.

d_gene: -
j_gene: TRBJ2-3
v_gene: TRBV5-4
abundance: -
CDR3aa: CASSPTPDTQYF
CDR3nt: TGTGCCAGCAGCCCTACACCAGATACGCAGTATTTT

d_gene: -
j_gene: TRBJ1-6
v_gene: TRBV7-9
abundance: -
CDR3aa: CASSLVGASYLHF
CDR3nt: TGTGCCAGCAGCTTAGTGGGGGCCTCTTACCTCCACTTT

d_gene: -
j_gene: TRBJ1-1
v_gene: TRBV5-1
abundance: -
CDR3aa: CASSLVGYGGDTEAFF
CDR3nt: TGCGCCAGCAGCTTGGTAGGGTACGGAGGGGACACTGAAGCTTTCTTT

d_gene: TRBD2
j_gene: TRBJ2-7
v_gene: TRBV6-1
abundance: -
CDR3aa: CASRTSNYEQYF
CDR3nt: TGTGCCAGCAGGACTAGCAACTACGAGCAGTACTTC

d_gene: TRBD2
j_gene: TRBJ2-1
v_gene: TRBV6-5
abundance: few
CDR3aa: CASSGTGLGNNEQFF
CDR3nt: TGTGCCAGCAGCGGAACGGGACTAGGTAACAATGAGCAGTTCTTC

d_gene: -
j_gene: TRBJ1-5
v_gene: TRBV6-5
abundance: -
CDR3aa: CATSRGDGSNQPQHF
CDR3nt: TGTGCCACTTCAAGAGGGGATGGGAGCAATCAGCCCCAGCATTTT

d_gene: TRBD2
j_gene: TRBJ2-5
v_gene: TRBV5-1
abundance: -
CDR3aa: CASSLSSGVQETQYF
CDR3nt: TGCGCCAGCAGCTTATCTAGCGGGGTTCAAGAGACCCAGTACTTC

d_gene: TRBD1
j_gene: TRBJ1-1
v_gene: TRBV28
abundance: few
CDR3aa: CASSIIFGQGATEAFF
CDR3nt: TGTGCCAGCAGTATAATTTTCGGACAGGGGGCGACTGAAGCTTTCTTT

d_gene: -
j_gene: TRBJ1-2
v_gene: TRBV27
abundance: -
CDR3aa: CASSLFGGRVRSYTF
CDR3nt: TGTGCCAGCAGTTTATTCGGGGGTCGGGTTCGAAGCTACACCTTC

d_gene: TRBD1
j_gene: TRBJ1-4
v_gene: TRBV6-5
abundance: -
CDR3aa: CASRGTGGGEKLFF
CDR3nt: TGTGCCAGCAGGGGGACAGGGGGCGGTGAAAAACTGTTTTTT

d_gene: TRBD1
j_gene: TRBJ1-2
v_gene: TRBV30
abundance: -
CDR3aa: CAWSQGQIYGYTF
CDR3nt: TGTGCCTGGAGTCAGGGACAGATCTATGGCTACACCTTC

d_gene: -
j_gene: TRBJ1-1
v_gene: TRBV6-4
abundance: once
CDR3aa: CASSRDGNTEAFF
CDR3nt: TGTGCCAGCAGTAGGGACGGAAACACTGAAGCTTTCTTT

d_gene: TRBD1
j_gene: TRBJ2-6
v_gene: TRBV5-1
abundance: -
CDR3aa: CASSQTGLSGANVLTF
CDR3nt: TGCGCCAGCAGCCAGACAGGGCTCTCTGGGGCCAACGTCCTGACTTTC

d_gene: -
j_gene: TRBJ1-3
v_gene: TRBV5-1
abundance: -
CDR3aa: CASSPRGGDVGNTIYF
CDR3nt: TGCGCCAGCAGCCCCCGGGGGGGCGATGTTGGAAACACCATATATTTT

d_gene: TRBD2
j_gene: TRBJ2-3
v_gene: TRBV7-3
abundance: -
CDR3aa: CASSLKGTSGSQDTQYF
CDR3nt: TGTGCCAGCAGCTTAAAAGGGACTAGCGGGAGTCAGGATACGCAGTATTTT

d_gene: TRBD1
j_gene: TRBJ2-6
v_gene: TRBV7-2
abundance: -
CDR3aa: CASSMAPGQGPSGANVLTF
CDR3nt: TGTGCCAGCAGCATGGCTCCGGGACAGGGACCCTCTGGGGCCAACGTCCTGACTTTC

d_gene: -
j_gene: TRBJ2-5
v_gene: TRBV5-6
abundance: -
CDR3aa: CASSLADLGPVQETQYF
CDR3nt: TGTGCCAGCAGCTTGGCGGACCTTGGACCCGTCCAAGAGACCCAGTACTTC

d_gene: -
j_gene: TRBJ2-5
v_gene: TRBV7-8
abundance: -
CDR3aa: CASSLTGQGLSQETQYF
CDR3nt: TGTGCCAGCAGCTTAACCGGGCAGGGCCTCTCCCAAGAGACCCAGTACTTC

d_gene: TRBD2
j_gene: TRBJ2-1
v_gene: TRBV28
abundance: -
CDR3aa: CASSLTSGGWNEQFF
CDR3nt: TGTGCCAGCAGCCTGACTAGCGGGGGATGGAATGAGCAGTTCTTC

d_gene: -
j_gene: TRBJ2-2
v_gene: TRBV29-1
abundance: -
CDR3aa: CSVEGRAGELFF
CDR3nt: TGCAGCGTTGAGGGCAGGGCCGGGGAGCTGTTTTTT

d_gene: -
j_gene: TRBJ2-2
v_gene: TRBV28
abundance: -
CDR3aa: CASRQGISNTGELFF
CDR3nt: TGTGCCAGCAGGCAGGGGATTTCGAACACCGGGGAGCTGTTTTTT

d_gene: -
j_gene: TRBJ2-3
v_gene: TRBV7-9
abundance: -
CDR3aa: CASSLGDSTDTQYF
CDR3nt: TGTGCCAGCAGCTTGGGGGATAGCACAGATACGCAGTATTTT

d_gene: -
j_gene: TRBJ1-1
v_gene: TRBV7-2
abundance: once
CDR3aa: CASSLQSEAFF
CDR3nt: TGTGCCAGCAGCTTACAGTCAGAAGCTTTCTTT

d_gene: -
j_gene: TRBJ2-2
v_gene: TRBV7-2
abundance: -
CDR3aa: CASSLNSVTGELFF
CDR3nt: TGTGCCAGCAGCTTGAATTCCGTCACCGGGGAGCTGTTTTTT

d_gene: TRBD2
j_gene: TRBJ2-5
v_gene: TRBV2
abundance: few
CDR3aa: CASKFGRAPQETQYF
CDR3nt: TGTGCCAGCAAGTTCGGGAGGGCCCCCCAAGAGACCCAGTACTTC

d_gene: TRBD1
j_gene: TRBJ2-7
v_gene: TRBV15
abundance: -
CDR3aa: CATSPDRGPVYEQYF
CDR3nt: TGTGCCACCAGCCCCGACAGGGGCCCTGTCTACGAGCAGTACTTC

d_gene: -
j_gene: TRBJ2-7
v_gene: TRBV7-9
abundance: -
CDR3aa: CASSLRQFYEQYF
CDR3nt: TGTGCCAGCAGCCTCAGGCAGTTCTACGAGCAGTACTTC

d_gene: -
j_gene: TRBJ1-2
v_gene: TRBV30
abundance: -
CDR3aa: CAWSVHGGLGGGYTF
CDR3nt: TGTGCCTGGAGTGTACACGGGGGCCTTGGGGGCGGCTACACCTTC

d_gene: TRBD2
j_gene: TRBJ2-4
v_gene: TRBV9
abundance: -
CDR3aa: CASSVGLAGGGSKNIQYF
CDR3nt: TGTGCCAGCAGCGTAGGACTAGCGGGAGGCGGGTCCAAAAACATTCAGTACTTC

d_gene: TRBD2
j_gene: TRBJ2-2
v_gene: TRBV5-1
abundance: few
CDR3aa: CASTLGLADNTGELFF
CDR3nt: TGCGCCAGCACCCTGGGACTAGCGGATAACACCGGGGAGCTGTTTTTT

d_gene: TRBD1
j_gene: TRBJ2-1
v_gene: TRBV29-1
abundance: -
CDR3aa: CSVGQHLVGEQFF
CDR3nt: TGCAGCGTGGGACAGCACCTTGTAGGTGAGCAGTTCTTC

d_gene: -
j_gene: TRBJ2-2
v_gene: TRBV7-9
abundance: -
CDR3aa: CASLAGSFTGELFF
CDR3nt: TGTGCCAGCCTGGCCGGGAGTTTTACCGGGGAGCTGTTTTTT

d_gene: TRBD1
j_gene: TRBJ1-4
v_gene: TRBV27
abundance: -
CDR3aa: CASSFLPGQQNEKLFF
CDR3nt: TGTGCCAGCAGTTTCCTTCCGGGACAGCAAAATGAAAAACTGTTTTTT

d_gene: -
j_gene: TRBJ2-2
v_gene: TRBV2
abundance: -
CDR3aa: CASSFDSANTGELFF
CDR3nt: TGTGCCAGCAGTTTCGACAGCGCGAACACCGGGGAGCTGTTTTTT

d_gene: TRBD2
j_gene: TRBJ2-3
v_gene: TRBV4-2
abundance: -
CDR3aa: CASSQERAGGLGDTQYF
CDR3nt: TGTGCCAGCAGCCAAGAGAGAGCGGGAGGGTTAGGAGATACGCAGTATTTT

d_gene: TRBD1
j_gene: TRBJ1-3
v_gene: TRBV9
abundance: -
CDR3aa: CASSGQGLAGNTIYF
CDR3nt: TGTGCCAGCAGTGGACAGGGCCTGGCTGGAAACACCATATATTTT

d_gene: TRBD2
j_gene: TRBJ2-1
v_gene: TRBV25-1
abundance: once
CDR3aa: CASSEAGGQNIEQFF
CDR3nt: TGTGCCAGCAGTGAAGCGGGAGGGCAGAATATTGAGCAGTTCTTC

d_gene: TRBD2
j_gene: TRBJ2-2
v_gene: TRBV9
abundance: few
CDR3aa: CASSVGLAGGVGELFF
CDR3nt: TGTGCCAGCAGCGTAGGGCTAGCGGGAGGGGTCGGGGAGCTGTTTTTT